This T cell receptor beta chain was recovered during a study of identical twins. This clonotype was counted between two and nine times. TCRdb reanalysed the 5' RACE reads using MiXCR and keeps one entry per CDR3 protein. This sample has 600,000 to 700,000 distinct CDR3 sequences, with 21% found just once. V gave up 6 bases and J gave up 0 bases, with 13 bases separating them. The CDR3 has 15 amino acids. These data were also reused for a study on T cells expressing NK-cell markers.

Sequences were obtained from PBMCs. The receptor was isolated from a woman between 18 and 29 years old in good health. The chain joins TRBV12-3 or TRBV12-4 to TRBJ2-3, with no clear D. CDR3 loop: CASRLTVASTDTQYF. CDR3 coding DNA: TGTGCCAGCAGACTGACGGTGGCGAGCACAGATACGCAGTATTTT.